This passage covers 18 T cell receptor beta chains from one sample sequenced in a study of blood T cell repertoires in COVID-19 (dated by TCRdb to 2018 to 2020). Library preparation used the immunoSEQ multiplex PCR assay. TCRdb took this table from immuneACCESS and kept in-frame rearrangements with V and J called. Such tables lack part of the clones; where checked against another copy, unresolved V genes explain under half of the gap, and the rest is unexplained. This sample holds just under 65,000 clones; around four fifths were observed only once. The ten largest account for 13% to 15% of the sample. Material for sequencing was peripheral blood. These receptors were obtained from a man aged 60 to 75 with COVID-19, enrolled during active disease.

The V and J genes are TRBV10-3 and TRBJ1-5, with D maybe TRBD1 (6 bases). Germline V gene sequence: CDR1 ENHRY, CDR2 SYGVKD. Trimming left V 4 bases short and J 5 bases short, with 12 bases between. The CDR3 spans 14 residues. The CDR3 DNA follows: TGTGCCATCAGTGCAGGGGCCAACTATCAGCCCCAGCATTTT. It translates to CAISAGANYQPQHF.

The J gene is TRBJ2-3, the V gene TRBV7-9, with TRBD2 matching 7 bases. The CDR3 covers 15 residues. Trimming took 3 bases from V and 6 from J; bases not matched to a gene: 9. The germline gives CDR1 SEHNR, CDR2 FQNEAQ (reference sequence). The DNA for the CDR3 is TGTGCCAGCAGCTTGCGCGGGAGTATTTTCGATACGCAGTATTTT. It encodes CASSLRGSIFDTQYF.

The gene calls are TRBV7-9 and TRBJ1-1, with D unclear. V dropped 3 bases and J dropped 2 bases, with 19 bases sitting between them. Germline CDR1 and CDR2: SEHNR and FQNEAQ (reference sequence). The CDR3 contains 17 residues. The CDR3 sequence: CASSLAPGFSTNTEAFF. The CDR3 DNA follows: TGTGCCAGCAGCTTGGCCCCGGGGTTCTCAACTAACACTGAAGCTTTCTTT.

This clone has only one observation. V and J are TRBV9 and TRBJ2-3; 11 bases agree with TRBD2. The germline CDR1 and CDR2 sequences are SGDLS and YYNGEE. V dropped 4 bases and J dropped 3; count of bases not matched to a gene: 7. The CDR3 totals 16 residues. CDR3 sequence reads: CASSLYSGGATDTQYF. CDR3 DNA: TGTGCCAGCAGCCTATATAGCGGGGGGGCGACAGATACGCAGTATTTT.

The genes are TRBV2 and TRBJ1-2; TRBD1 is a possible D gene (5 bases). The V end lost 7 bases, the J end lost 0 bases, and 12 bases lay between the germline ends. The CDR3 is made up of 14 amino acids. The germline CDR1 and CDR2 sequences are SNHLY and FYNNEI. The CDR3 loop is CASNLQTANYGYTF. The CDR3 nucleotides read TGTGCCAGCAATTTACAGACAGCTAACTATGGCTACACCTTC.

The V gene is TRBV2, the J gene TRBJ1-4; D is unclear. Germline CDR1 and CDR2: SNHLY and FYNNEI. Trimming pared 11 bases from V and 0 bases from J, leaving 10 bases between. The CDR3 is 13 amino acids. Here the CDR3 reads CAGGLTTNEKLFF. The CDR3 bases are TGTGCCGGAGGACTGACAACTAATGAAAAACTGTTTTTT.

This chain joins TRBV20-1 and TRBJ2-7; D is ambiguous. Germline CDR1 reads DFQATT; CDR2 reads SNEGSKA (reference sequence). Trimming pared 3 bases from V and 2 bases from J, leaving 14 bases between. CDR3 length: 14 amino acids. The CDR3 sequence is CSASATRSTYEQYF. The CDR3 DNA reads TGCAGTGCTAGTGCGACTCGGAGTACCTACGAGCAGTACTTC.

V usage is TRBV18 and J usage is TRBJ2-7; D is perhaps TRBD2 (5 bases). Germline CDR1 and CDR2: KGHSH and LQKENI. This CDR3 region has 13 residues. V was pared by 4 bases and J by 3 bases, with 10 bases between. The CDR3 nucleotides are TGTGCCAGCTCACACGGGGTACACTACGAGCAGTACTTC. Its protein is CASSHGVHYEQYF.

V gene TRBV19 combines with J gene TRBJ2-3; unclear D gene. The CDR3 has 12 amino acids. The V gene lost 5 bases and the J gene lost 6 bases, with 9 bases spanning the gap. The V gene's germline CDR1 is LNHDA and CDR2 SQIVND (reference sequence). DNA for the CDR3: TGTGCCAGTAGTTGGTTACTGGATACGCAGTATTTT. Its protein product is CASSWLLDTQYF.

The chain has TRBV5-4 and TRBJ2-5; the match to TRBD2 covers 9 bases. This CDR3 spans 17 amino acids. The V and J ends lost 3 bases and 2 bases, in that order; junction bases with no gene match: 11. CDR1 and CDR2 (germline): SGHNT, YYREEE (reference sequence). This CDR3 reads CASSSPVERGAQETQYF. The CDR3 bases are TGTGCCAGCAGCTCCCCCGTGGAGCGGGGGGCTCAAGAGACCCAGTACTTC.

This clone occurred once. This chain joins TRBV2 and TRBJ2-3; 11 bases agree with TRBD1. Germline lookup yields CDR1 SNHLY and CDR2 FYNNEI. This CDR3 comprises 15 residues. The ends lost 6 bases at V and 4 bases at J; junction bases unmatched: 6. The chain's CDR3 is CASRAGTGGPDTQYF. As DNA, the CDR3 is TGTGCCAGCAGAGCCGGGACAGGGGGACCAGATACGCAGTATTTT. Based on the CDR3 plus reference TRBV2 and TRBJ2-3, the full variable domain is EPEVTQTPSHQVTQMGQEVILRCVPISNHLYFYWYRQILGQKVEFLVSFYNNEISEKSEIFDDQFSVERPDGSNFTLKIRSTKLEDSAMYFCASRAGTGGPDTQYFGPGTRLTVL.

V usage is TRBV28 and J usage is TRBJ1-5; TRBD1 agrees at 7 bases. Trimming removed 5 bases from V and 7 bases from J; junction bases left unmatched: 5. CDR3 length: 13 residues. CDR1 is MDHEN, CDR2 SYDVKM, per germline. CDR3 protein: CASSGQVQQPQHF. For the CDR3, the DNA is TGTGCCAGCAGTGGACAGGTCCAACAGCCCCAGCATTTT.

The V call is TRBV28, the J call TRBJ2-1; unclear D gene. The CDR3 loop spans 11 amino acids. From germline, CDR1 is MDHEN and CDR2 SYDVKM. V was shortened by 5 bases and J by 7 bases, with 6 bases between the two germline ends. CDR3 in DNA: TGTGCCAGCAGTCCTAGAAATGAGCAGTTCTTC. Protein product: CASSPRNEQFF.

In its sample, this clone ranks as medium-sized (0.01 to 0.1%). The chain uses TRBV30 and TRBJ1-5; 11 positions agree with TRBD1. CDR3 length equals 13 residues. CDR1 GTSNPN and CDR2 SVGIG come from the germline V gene (reference sequence). J lost 7 bases, V lost 2 bases, and 1 base had no gene match. CDR3 loop: CAWSRTGGQPQHF. CDR3 bases: TGTGCCTGGAGTAGGACAGGGGGCCAGCCCCAGCATTTT. The variable domain in full, with the rest retrieved from reference TRBV30 and TRBJ1-5, is SQTIHQWPATLVQPVGSPLSLECTVEGTSNPNLYWYRQAAGRGLQLLFYSVGIGQISSEVPQNLSASRPQDRQFILSSKKLLLSDSGFYLCAWSRTGGQPQHFGDGTRLSIL.

V is TRBV3-1 (or the pseudogene TRBV3-2) and J is TRBJ2-7, with a possible D match to TRBD1 (6 bases). CDR1 and CDR2 (germline): LGHDT, YNNKEL (reference sequence). The CDR3 spans 14 residues. The germline V and J ends were trimmed by 5 bases and 4 bases, with 15 bases remaining between them. The CDR3 protein is CASSERGGAYEQYF. In DNA form, the CDR3 reads TGTGCCAGCAGCGAGAGAGGGGGTGCATACGAGCAGTACTTC.

The chain recombines TRBV30 with TRBJ1-6, with 7 bases that match TRBD1. Trimming took 2 bases from V and 7 from J; bases not matched to a gene: 5. Germline V gives CDR1 GTSNPN, CDR2 SVGIG (reference sequence). This CDR3 contains 14 residues. Here the CDR3 reads CAWSNRGWNSPLHF. CDR3 bases: TGTGCCTGGAGTAACAGGGGATGGAATTCACCCCTCCACTTT.

The chain links TRBV4-2 to TRBJ2-7; no clear D gene. The V and J ends lost 0 bases and 1 base respectively, with 7 bases between them. The CDR3 sequence is 14 residues long. Germline V gene lookup returns CDR1 LGHNA and CDR2 YNFKEQ. DNA of the CDR3: TGTGCCAGCAGCCAAGAGGAGATATCCTACGAGCAGTACTTC. This gives the protein CASSQEEISYEQYF.

In this sample, this clone turned up a few times. This sequence joins TRBV6-5 and TRBJ2-7; weak D call: TRBD2 (6 bases). This CDR3 is built from 15 residues. V dropped 5 bases and J dropped 0 bases, with 14 bases sitting between them. CDR1 and CDR2 (germline): MNHEY, SVGAGI. The CDR3 spells CASSPSDGSSYEQYF. In DNA form, the CDR3 reads TGTGCCAGCAGTCCGAGTGACGGGAGCTCCTACGAGCAGTACTTC.